This T cell receptor beta chain was profiled in a study of T-cell memory formation after mild COVID-19. Study background: TCR clusters were largely donor specific.

Trimming took 4 bases from V and 6 from J; bases not matched to a gene: 4. CDR3 length equals 13 residues. The germline CDR1 and CDR2 sequences are SEHNR and FQNEAQ (reference sequence). TCRdb called the 5' RACE reads again in MiXCR, with one record for every CDR3 protein. Among about 350,000 distinct CDR3 sequences listed, roughly an eighth were seen once. This clonotype came up many times. V and J are TRBV7-9 and TRBJ2-7, with 9 positions matching TRBD1. The sample comprised PBMCs or a T cell subset sorted from them (not recorded which). The sequence was collected from a man between 18 and 29 years old who had mild COVID-19 (a few samples of this study predate the infection). Cell type and time point are not known. Here the CDR3 reads CASSSPTGGEQYF. The CDR3 DNA sequence: TGTGCCAGCAGCTCACCGACAGGGGGCGAGCAGTACTTC.